The T cell receptor beta chain described here comes from a study of tumor-infiltrating lymphocytes in localized non-small cell lung cancer (dated by TCRdb to the early 2020s). Background for the entire study: Several histologies were represented in the cohort, which also included both smokers and never-smokers as well as patients whose samples were collected after neoadjuvant chemotherapy. From each patient came resected tumor tissue plus uninvolved lung tissue from that same patient, and the uninvolved lung tissue was described as non-adjacent to the tumor. Alongside flow cytometry, multiplex immunofluorescence, RNA-seq, exome sequencing and proteomics, TCR sequencing was applied to the same patients as one of several integrated assays. In total, the ICON cohort was made up of approximately 140 surgical patients who had localized non-small cell lung cancer and whose tumors were resected. A total of roughly 57 patients were included in the paired tumor versus uninvolved lung comparison of immunoSEQ T-cell fraction.

Broad study findings and their caveats: Assay coverage differed among patients according to how much tissue was available, so only a subset of the cohort had TCR sequencing. TCR-derived T-cell fraction did not differ between the flow cytometry-defined immunotypes IM1 (good prognosis) and IM2 (poor prognosis). Tumor T-cell fraction from TCR sequencing was not associated with recurrence-free survival (p = 0.61). TCRbeta sequencing supported higher T cell infiltration in tumors than in uninvolved lung tissue, consistent with immunofluorescence CD3 counts. Because different pieces of the same tissue were used for different assays, technical variation could not be separated from intratumor heterogeneity.

Remarks on this clone: The antigen this receptor binds is unknown. Within one base of it there is no much larger clone, and no base qualities were kept.

Here V drops 4 bases and J drops 4 bases, and the junction holds 10 bases not matched to any gene. In the germline V gene, CDR1 corresponds to SGHDT and CDR2 to YYEEEE. Including the terminal cysteine and phenylalanine, the CDR3 comprises 16 residues. Here the CDR3 DNA is all that survives: 48 bases in frame from base 1. The immunoSEQ assay used for TCR sequencing gave the T-cell fraction in both tumor and uninvolved lung tissue. The published analysis was carried out like this. For survival analysis, patients were divided into high (upper tertile) and low (lower two tertiles) T-cell fraction groups, which were compared by log-rank test. A signed-rank test was used to check for differences in T-cell fraction between paired tumor and uninvolved lung. TCRdb took this table from immuneACCESS and kept in-frame rearrangements with V and J called. Such tables lack part of the clones; where checked against another copy, unresolved V genes explain under half of the gap, and the rest is unexplained. That table is the source of V, J and clone size, and D and trimming were worked out from the DNA. Within this sample are about 29,000 clones, with approximately 85% of them counted one time only. In total, the top ten clones hold approximately 2% of the sample.

Enrollment in ICON was initiated in the first half of 2016, and the last patient was enrolled in the second half of 2018. In a subcohort of under 95 patients, fresh tumor and matched uninvolved tissue were collected for in-depth immune analyses, with TCR sequencing among those analyses. DNA for TCR sequencing was isolated from bulk tissue, and no cell sorting was done. This receptor was obtained from a human donor with non-small cell lung cancer. Source material: lung tumor tissue. The chain employs TRBV5-6 and TRBJ2-2; 7 bases in between match TRBD1. The nucleotide sequence reads as follows: TGTGCCAGCAGCGGTGCCGGGACAGACATCACCGGGGAGCTGTTTTTT. It codes for CASSGAGTDITGELFF.